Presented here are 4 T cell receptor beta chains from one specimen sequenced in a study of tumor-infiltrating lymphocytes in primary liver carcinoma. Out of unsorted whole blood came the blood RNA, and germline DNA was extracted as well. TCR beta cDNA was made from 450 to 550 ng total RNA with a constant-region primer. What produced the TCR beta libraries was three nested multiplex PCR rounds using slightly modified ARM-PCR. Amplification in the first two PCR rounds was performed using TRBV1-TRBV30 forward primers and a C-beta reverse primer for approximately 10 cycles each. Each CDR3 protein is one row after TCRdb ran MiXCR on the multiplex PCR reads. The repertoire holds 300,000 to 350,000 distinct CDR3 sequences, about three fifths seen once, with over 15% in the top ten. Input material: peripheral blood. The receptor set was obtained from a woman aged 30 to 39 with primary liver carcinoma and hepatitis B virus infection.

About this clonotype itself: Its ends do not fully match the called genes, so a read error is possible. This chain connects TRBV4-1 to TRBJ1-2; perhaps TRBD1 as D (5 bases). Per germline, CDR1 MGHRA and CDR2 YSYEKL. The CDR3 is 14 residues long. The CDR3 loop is CASNQDDRIYGYTF. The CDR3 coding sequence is TGCGCCAGCAACCAAGATGACAGAATCTATGGCTACACCTTC.

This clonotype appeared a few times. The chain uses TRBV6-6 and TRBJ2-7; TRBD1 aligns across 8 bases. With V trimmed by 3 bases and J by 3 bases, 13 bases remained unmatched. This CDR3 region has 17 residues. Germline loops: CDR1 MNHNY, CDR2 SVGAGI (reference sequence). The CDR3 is CASSYGRGPHSIYEQYF. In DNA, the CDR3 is TGTGCCAGCAGTTATGGCAGGGGGCCTCATTCCATCTACGAGCAGTACTTC.

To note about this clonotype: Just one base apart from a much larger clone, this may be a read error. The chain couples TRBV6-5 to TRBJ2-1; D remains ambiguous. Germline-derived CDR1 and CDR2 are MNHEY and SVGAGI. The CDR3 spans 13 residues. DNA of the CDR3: TGTGACAGCAGTACCCAAGGGAACAATGAGCAGTTCTTC. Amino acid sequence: CDSSTQGNNEQFF.

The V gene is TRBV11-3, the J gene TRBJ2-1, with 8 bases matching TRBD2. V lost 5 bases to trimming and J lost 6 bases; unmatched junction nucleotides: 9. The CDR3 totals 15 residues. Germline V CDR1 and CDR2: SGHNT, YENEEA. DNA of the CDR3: TGTGCCAGCAGCCTCACGAGCGGGGGCTTCAATGAGCAGTTCTTC. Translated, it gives CASSLTSGGFNEQFF. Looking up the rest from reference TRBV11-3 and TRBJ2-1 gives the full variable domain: EAGVVQSPRYKIIEKKQPVAFWCNPISGHNTLYWYLQNLGQGPELLIRYENEEAVDDSQLPKDRFSAERLKGVDSTLKIQPAELGDSAVYLCASSLTSGGFNEQFFGPGTRLTVL.